This T cell receptor beta chain was captured by sequencing in a study of T cell responses to AZD1222 COVID-19 vaccine (dated by TCRdb to 2020 to 2022). Describing the broader study: AZD1222 recipients whose second dose came at about 4 weeks and those whose second dose came at about 12 weeks were combined into one group, since spike-specific TCR depth and breadth did not differ between the two schedules. TCR sequencing covered over 230 trial participants: nearly 210 given two doses of AZD1222 and around 25 given two doses of MenACWY control vaccine. Trial participants were enrolled by age into subgroups of 18-55, 56-69 and 70-plus years, and around 150, 28 and 57 TCR-sequenced participants, respectively, were included in these subgroups.

About this clone: No antigen is known for it. No qualities accompany the bases; no much larger clone lies one base away.

The CDR3 regions of human TCRbeta chains were subjected to immunosequencing. The study's own analysis went as follows. Repertoire TCRs were matched against a reference library of SARS-CoV-2-specific TCRs generated with the MIRA antigen-specificity platform. Breadth meant the fraction of unique TCRs that were SARS-CoV-2-associated, whereas depth meant the fraction of total T cells that were SARS-CoV-2-associated. Using the MIRA data, each spike-specific TCR was mapped to the spike region that the TCR reacts to and placed in a CD4 or CD8 class. Log10-transformed breadth and depth values were compared by one-way ANOVA with Sidak's multiple comparisons tests. TCRdb limited this immuneACCESS table to in-frame rearrangements with V and J called. A share of clones is missing; checked studies link under half to unresolved V genes, and the rest is unexplained. The V and J calls and clone size come from that table; D and trimming were worked out from the DNA. Counted in this sample were about 100,000 clones; about 88% of them appeared once. Around 20% of the sample comes from the top ten.

Read against the paper, the sample's time point label means: baseline before first vaccination. Samples from vaccinated people were obtained from the UK trials COV001 and COV002, which included a single-blind randomized controlled phase 2/3 trial of AZD1222 (ChAdOx1 nCoV-19) in healthy adults. For TCRbeta chain sequencing, PBMC samples from trial participants were taken at day 0 and at day 28 after the second dose. What the authors observed across the whole study: After two AZD1222 doses, both the breadth and the depth of spike-specific TCRs were significantly higher than at day 0 and than in MenACWY recipients. Participants were mostly white British, with more females than males. The authors suggested clonal diversity may have been underestimated. The 56-69-year group was small, and its depth increase did not reach significance, likely because of low power. The vaccine-associated CD4 TCRs covered the entire spike protein, and the dominant responses fell in regions 160-218 and 743-854. Because no day 14 peak-response samples were available, repertoires were characterized only after the peak T cell response. Nearly half of unique spike-specific TCRs reportedly recognized epitopes outside regions mutated in the B.1.351 and B.1.1.7 variants. Conclusions about previously exposed vaccinees were limited because only a handful of AZD1222 recipients were SARS-CoV-2 seropositive at baseline.

Looking up the germline V gene (reference sequence) yields CDR1 LNHDA and CDR2 SQIVND. From cysteine to phenylalanine, the CDR3 is 15 amino acids long. This entry keeps only the CDR3 DNA: 45 bases, framed from base 1. V drops 4 bases and J drops 1 base, leaving 13 bases in between. The chain is assembled from TRBV19 and TRBJ1-1, with TRBD1 perhaps the D gene, on 5 matching bases. The clonotype originates from an adult in good health. Sequenced material: peripheral blood, taken on day 0 of AZD1222 vaccination. The bases are TGTGCCAGTAGTACTTGGACAAGACGGAACACTGAAGCTTTCTTT. Translated, it reads CASSTWTRRNTEAFF.